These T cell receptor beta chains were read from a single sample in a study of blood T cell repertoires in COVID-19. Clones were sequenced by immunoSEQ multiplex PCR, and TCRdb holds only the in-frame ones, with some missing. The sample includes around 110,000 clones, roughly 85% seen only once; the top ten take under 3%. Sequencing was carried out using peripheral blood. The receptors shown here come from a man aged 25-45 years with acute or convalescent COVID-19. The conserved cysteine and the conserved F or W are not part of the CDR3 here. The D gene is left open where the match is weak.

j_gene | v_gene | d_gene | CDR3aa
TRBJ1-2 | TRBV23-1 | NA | ASIPKLGLRGYT
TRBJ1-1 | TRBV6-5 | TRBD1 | ASTPRDRVRTEAF
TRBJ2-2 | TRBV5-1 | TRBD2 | ASSPTSGSTGELF
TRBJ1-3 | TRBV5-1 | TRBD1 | ASSSGQGGNTIY
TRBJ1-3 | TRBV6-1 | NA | ASSEADLGAGNTIY
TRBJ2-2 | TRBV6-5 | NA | ASILEGLNTGELF
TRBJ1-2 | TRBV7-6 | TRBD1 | ASSPGQGSNYGYT
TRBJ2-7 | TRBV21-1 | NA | ASSKDRGYEQY
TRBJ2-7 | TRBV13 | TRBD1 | ASSSRDRDYEQY
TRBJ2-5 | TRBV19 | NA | ASSIDRETQY
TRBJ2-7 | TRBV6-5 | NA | ASSYGLGSSYEQY
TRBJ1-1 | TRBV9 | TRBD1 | ASSEPQGASYTEAF
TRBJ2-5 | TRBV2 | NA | ASSGLGETQY
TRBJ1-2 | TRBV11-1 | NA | ASSLQGNYGYT
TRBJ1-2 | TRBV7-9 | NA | ASSLGLNYGYT
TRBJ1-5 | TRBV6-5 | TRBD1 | ASSATGGLNQPQH
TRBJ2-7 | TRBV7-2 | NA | ASSPDLGSDEQY
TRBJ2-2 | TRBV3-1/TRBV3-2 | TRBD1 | ASSLDLNRGIGELF
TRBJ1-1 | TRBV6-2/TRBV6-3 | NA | ASSGQRVNTEAF
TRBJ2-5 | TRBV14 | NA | ASSQLGQTQY
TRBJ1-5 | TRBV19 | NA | ASSKTGQFLYSNQPQH
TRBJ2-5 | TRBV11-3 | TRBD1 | ASSSTGGSTQY
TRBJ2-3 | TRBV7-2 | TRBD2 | AIELAGMDTQY
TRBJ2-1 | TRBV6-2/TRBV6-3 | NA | ASSLNSEGREF
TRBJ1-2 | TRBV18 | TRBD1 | ASSPGVGRGSGYT
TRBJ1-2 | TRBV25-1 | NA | ASKGQGNGYT
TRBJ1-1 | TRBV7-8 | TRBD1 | ASSLGSGQGDTEAF
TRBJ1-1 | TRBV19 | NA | ASSTRTAEAF
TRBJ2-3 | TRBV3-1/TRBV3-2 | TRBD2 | ASSPGLAGGRTDTQY
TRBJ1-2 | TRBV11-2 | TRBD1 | ASSPITGDLGYT
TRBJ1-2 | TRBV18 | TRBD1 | ASSPPRGLANYGYT
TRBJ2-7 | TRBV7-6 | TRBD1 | ASSLVGQGVDEQY
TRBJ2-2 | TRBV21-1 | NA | ASSTPGGGQNTGELF
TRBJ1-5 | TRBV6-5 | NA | ASRGGNQPQH
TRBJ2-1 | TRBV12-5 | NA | ASGYYGTSTYNEQF
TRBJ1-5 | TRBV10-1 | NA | ASRRQHSNQPQH
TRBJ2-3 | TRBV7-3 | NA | ASSLVGLSTDTQY
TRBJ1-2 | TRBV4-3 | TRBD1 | ASSQGGTGLKIGYT
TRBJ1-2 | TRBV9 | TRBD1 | ASSSRQGSGYT
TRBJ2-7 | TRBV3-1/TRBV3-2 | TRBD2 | ASSQDPASGYEQY
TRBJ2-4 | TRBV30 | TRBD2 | AWSVGLAGGNIQY
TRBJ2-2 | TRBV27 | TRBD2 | ASSSGLAGPLSNTGELF
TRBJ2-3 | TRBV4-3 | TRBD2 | ASSQDPLAGGGDTQY
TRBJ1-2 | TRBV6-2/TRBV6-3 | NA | ASSWAANYGYT
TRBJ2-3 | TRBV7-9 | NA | ASSLGYSTETDTQY
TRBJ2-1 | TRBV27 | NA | ASSLVGDSYNEQF